The T cell receptor (beta chain) described here comes from a study of neurological immune-mediated disorders. At least ten counts were recorded for this clonotype. Each CDR3 protein gets one entry after TCRdb re-called the 5' RACE reads with MiXCR. The sample lists around 50,000 distinct CDR3 sequences; about 25% were seen once. The CDR3 is 13 residues long. Germline CDR1 KGHSH, CDR2 LQKENI. Trimming shortened V by 1 base and J by 5 bases, and 6 bases separated the two germline ends. The chain carries TRBV18 and TRBJ1-5; D unresolved. Sample: PBMCs. The TCR sequence derives from a woman aged 65 to 85 in good health. The DNA of the CDR3 is TGTGCCAGCTCACCACTAATGGATCAGCCCCAGCATTTT. It encodes CASSPLMDQPQHF.